These T cell receptor beta chains were read from a single sample in a study of blood T cell repertoires in COVID-19. TCRdb's copy holds only in-frame clones and misses some; the assay was immunoSEQ multiplex PCR. The data hold roughly 250,000 clones, with 70% to 90% observed a single time. The sample taken for sequencing was peripheral blood. The receptors come from a woman aged 60-75 years with active or convalescent COVID-19. Both conserved end residues are part of each CDR3. Fields, in order: D gene, J gene, clone size, V gene, CDR3 protein, CDR3 DNA. D genes are given only for firm matches. Rows may omit the clone size; those that give it use once, few, many or a size class.

. TRBJ2-5 once TRBV2 CASTGGQGETQYF TGTGCCTCAACCGGGGGGCAGGGGGAGACCCAGTACTTC
TRBD1 TRBJ2-3 . TRBV30 CAWSWDRGSNTDTQYF TGTGCCTGGAGCTGGGACAGGGGGTCTAACACAGATACGCAGTATTTT
. TRBJ1-4 . TRBV21-1 CASSKARTGVRREKLFF TGTGCCAGCAGCAAAGCTCGGACAGGGGTACGACGTGAAAAACTGTTTTTT
TRBD1 TRBJ2-1 . TRBV10-3 CAISESTGSSYNEQFF TGTGCCATCAGTGAGTCGACAGGGAGTTCCTACAATGAGCAGTTCTTC
TRBD2 TRBJ2-3 . TRBV4-2 CASSLRGTSGGGTDTQYF TGTGCCAGCAGCCTGAGGGGGACTAGCGGGGGAGGCACAGATACGCAGTATTTT
. TRBJ1-2 . TRBV28 CASSLSTGLRGYTF TGTGCCAGCAGTTTATCGACAGGATTGAGGGGCTACACCTTC
TRBD2 TRBJ2-1 . TRBV7-3 CASSPTSGYNEQFF TGTGCCAGCAGCCCTACTAGCGGATACAATGAGCAGTTCTTC
. TRBJ2-1 . TRBV10-3 CAISERPPGDNEQFF TGTGCCATCAGTGAGAGACCTCCGGGGGACAATGAGCAGTTCTTC
TRBD1 TRBJ1-2 few TRBV4-1 CASSPGTGPSYYGYTF TGCGCCAGCAGCCCTGGGACAGGGCCATCGTACTATGGCTACACCTTC
TRBD1 TRBJ1-6 once TRBV7-2 CASSFDRDSPLHF TGTGCCAGCAGCTTCGACAGGGATTCACCCCTCCACTTT
. TRBJ2-2 . TRBV19 CASTRVHKALANTGELFF TGTGCCAGTACCCGGGTGCACAAGGCTCTCGCGAACACCGGGGAGCTGTTTTTT
. TRBJ2-1 . TRBV4-1 CASSQDLRIWYNEQFF TGCGCCAGCAGCCAAGATCTTAGAATTTGGTACAATGAGCAGTTCTTC
TRBD1 TRBJ2-6 . TRBV7-9 CASSWTGGAGANVLTF TGTGCCAGCAGCTGGACAGGGGGCGCTGGGGCCAACGTCCTGACTTTC
. TRBJ2-2 . TRBV19 CASEGNTGELFF TGTGCCAGTGAGGGTAACACCGGGGAGCTGTTTTTT
. TRBJ1-6 . TRBV7-9 CASSPREGSPLHF TGTGCCAGCAGCCCCAGGGAAGGTTCACCCCTCCACTTT
. TRBJ2-1 . TRBV7-9 CASSLVLEDGEQFF TGTGCCAGCAGCTTAGTCTTGGAGGATGGTGAGCAGTTCTTC
. TRBJ1-2 . TRBV2 CASSEGLGTMDGYTF TGTGCCAGCAGTGAAGGTCTTGGCACCATGGATGGCTACACCTTC
TRBD2 TRBJ2-1 . TRBV18 CASSPLLAGHNEQFF TGTGCCAGCTCACCACTCCTAGCGGGACACAATGAGCAGTTCTTC
. TRBJ1-6 . TRBV5-1 CASSFRDYNSPLHF TGCGCCAGCAGCTTCCGGGACTATAATTCACCCCTCCACTTT
TRBD2 TRBJ2-5 . TRBV5-1 CASSAGTSGRQGTQYF TGCGCCAGCAGCGCCGGGACTAGCGGGAGACAGGGGACCCAGTACTTC
TRBD1 TRBJ2-5 . TRBV5-1 CASSLMGQGKETQYF TGCGCCAGCAGCTTGATGGGACAGGGCAAAGAGACCCAGTACTTC
TRBD2 TRBJ2-5 . TRBV5-1 CASSLGLATKGGQETQYF TGCGCCAGCAGCTTGGGACTAGCGACCAAAGGGGGTCAAGAGACCCAGTACTTC
TRBD1 TRBJ1-2 . TRBV19 CASTLGTGGDYGYTF TGTGCCAGTACCTTAGGGACAGGGGGAGACTATGGCTACACCTTC
TRBD1 TRBJ1-4 . TRBV18 CASSPTGIEKLFF TGTGCCAGCTCTCCGACAGGGATTGAAAAACTGTTTTTT
. TRBJ2-7 . TRBV11-2 CASSLYGQPASYEQYF TGTGCCAGCAGCTTATATGGACAGCCGGCGTCCTACGAGCAGTACTTC
. TRBJ1-1 once TRBV14 CASSQTGRGTEAFF TGTGCCAGCAGCCAAACCGGCCGCGGAACTGAAGCTTTCTTT
. TRBJ2-1 . TRBV3-1/TRBV3-2 CASRDEGVQFF TGTGCCAGCAGAGATGAGGGTGTGCAGTTCTTC
. TRBJ2-2 . TRBV11-3 CASGRPNTGELFF TGTGCCAGCGGGAGGCCGAACACCGGGGAGCTGTTTTTT
. TRBJ2-1 once TRBV12-2 CASRLGLQGAYNEQFF TGTGCAAGTCGCTTAGGTTTGCAGGGGGCCTACAATGAGCAGTTCTTC
. TRBJ2-2 . TRBV5-4 CASSFIPGDLSGELFF TGTGCCAGCAGCTTTATTCCAGGGGATTTGTCCGGGGAGCTGTTTTTT
TRBD2 TRBJ2-7 . TRBV5-1 CASSLAGPASGMYEQYF TGCGCCAGCAGCTTGGCCGGGCCGGCTAGCGGTATGTACGAGCAGTACTTC
. TRBJ2-2 . TRBV9 CASSVGTGELFF TGTGCCAGCAGCGTCGGCACCGGGGAGCTGTTTTTT
. TRBJ1-1 . TRBV12-5 CASGLRGGTEAFF TGTGCTAGTGGTCTGCGGGGGGGCACTGAAGCTTTTTTT
TRBD1 TRBJ2-1 . TRBV6-5 CASSLTGVGEQFF TGTGCCAGCAGCTTGACAGGGGTGGGTGAGCAGTTCTTC
. TRBJ2-7 . TRBV5-4 CATARWGPYEQYF TGTGCCACTGCCCGCTGGGGGCCCTACGAGCAGTACTTC
TRBD1 TRBJ2-1 . TRBV11-2 CASSFRGTGAYNEQFF TGTGCCAGCAGCTTCCGGGGGACAGGGGCCTACAATGAGCAGTTCTTC
TRBD2 TRBJ2-5 . TRBV7-2 CASSPYQLAGGETQYF TGTGCCAGCAGCCCTTACCAACTAGCGGGGGGGGAGACCCAGTACTTC
. TRBJ2-5 . TRBV6-1 CASSEARTSSQYF TGTGCCAGCAGTGAAGCGCGGACAAGTTCCCAGTACTTC
TRBD2 TRBJ2-1 . TRBV27 CASSLSLAGVYNEQFF TGTGCCAGCAGTTTATCGCTAGCGGGGGTATACAATGAGCAGTTCTTC
TRBD2 TRBJ2-1 . TRBV7-8 CASSGDLGTSGGAPGNEQFF TGTGCCAGCAGCGGAGACCTAGGGACTAGCGGGGGGGCACCTGGCAATGAGCAGTTCTTC
TRBD1 TRBJ1-1 . TRBV6-5 CASCRPSGGEAFF TGTGCCAGTTGCAGGCCCTCAGGGGGTGAAGCTTTCTTT
. TRBJ1-2 . TRBV27 CASAIGSGIIYGYTF TGTGCCAGCGCGATCGGTTCAGGGATAATCTATGGCTACACCTTC
. TRBJ2-2 . TRBV2 CASGAGELFF TGTGCCAGCGGGGCGGGGGAGCTGTTTTTT
. TRBJ1-1 few TRBV18 CASSGPRANTEAFF TGTGCCAGCTCAGGGCCTCGAGCGAACACTGAAGCTTTCTTT